Included here is one T cell receptor (beta chain) sequence, with context. This specimen belongs to a study of T cell changes during pregnancy in multiple sclerosis. Germline CDR1 SQVTM, CDR2 ANQGSEA. The V and J ends lost 7 bases and 4 bases, in that order; junction bases with no gene match: 9. This CDR3 is built from 13 residues. Here immunoSEQ multiplex PCR was the method, and the copy in TCRdb shows in-frame clones only, minus some. The data show under 45,000 clones, about 93% seen once. The clonotype originates from a female donor with multiple sclerosis, enrolled in a pregnancy study. The source was CD4+ T cells from peripheral blood mononuclear cells, collected in the third trimester of pregnancy. The chain combines TRBV29-1 with TRBJ1-1; 7 bases line up with TRBD1. In DNA, the CDR3 is TGCAGCGGAAGAGGGGGCTCGGGCACTGAAGCTTTCTTT. Protein product: CSGRGGSGTEAFF.